This TCR beta chain emerged from a study of blood T cell repertoires in COVID-19 (dated by TCRdb to 2018 to 2021). Study-wide context: Collaborator samples came from the United States, Italy and Spain and covered acute and convalescent phases of COVID-19. Sample metadata almost always included a de-identified subject ID, COVID-19 status, age in years and sex. The prospective study material was composed of cDNA or gDNA derived from T cells, B-cell-depleted T cells, or PBMCs. HLA class I and class II types, where available, came from metadata supplied by the sample provider rather than from assay-based typing. The samples were drawn from the first 160 participants of the ongoing ImmuneRACE study and from under 1,500 subjects provided by 6 global collaborators. Subjects who had been exposed to COVID-19, were actively infected with it, or had recovered from it provided the deeply sampled blood TCRbeta repertoires that made up the dataset. A freely available public database, intended as a resource for researchers studying the immune response to SARS-CoV-2, is where the repertoires were released.

TCRbeta CDR3 regions were amplified from genomic DNA using the immunoSEQ Assay, a bias-controlled multiplex PCR. The original pipeline was this. Nucleated cell counts per sample were estimated from amplification of reference gene primers within the assay. Sequence reads were collapsed and filtered to measure the absolute abundance of every unique TCRbeta CDR3 rearrangement. Productive Simpson clonality was computed per sample as the square root of Simpson's diversity index over productive rearrangements. Here the immuneACCESS table is served through TCRdb, limited to in-frame sequences with V and J called. Missing clones are a known gap in these copies; in checked studies unresolved V genes cover under half, and the rest lacks a known reason. That table gives V, J and clone size, and the DNA gave D and trimming. The sample contains roughly 250,000 clones, 83% of them found a single time. About 7.4% of the sample comes from the top ten.

A distance of 13 bases separates the germline ends of V and J, which lose 0 bases and 4 bases respectively. The germline V gene provides CDR1 SGDLS and CDR2 YYNGEE. The CDR3 starts with the cysteine, ends with the phenylalanine, and has 15 residues. Only the CDR3 part of the read is kept: 45 bases, read in frame from the first base. Overall study outcomes, separate from this receptor: Clinical and demographic metadata were provided uncurated, with the amount varying by source and participant.

Whole blood was collected in K2EDTA tubes by collaborating institutions according to the institutions' own protocols. For TCRbeta analysis, collaborators shipped samples as frozen whole blood, isolated PBMCs, or DNA extracted from either of those sample types. A note on this clone: Its recognized antigen is unknown. No per-base quality is available; no much larger clone lies one base away.

This chain is built from TRBV9 and TRBJ1-2; no D gene can be assigned with confidence. This receptor was obtained from a woman aged 45 to 65 with acute or convalescent COVID-19. The material sequenced was peripheral blood. The CDR3 in this case is CASSVGGSAFYGYTF. The bases are TGTGCCAGCAGCGTAGGCGGCAGCGCCTTCTATGGCTACACCTTC. Outside the CDR3, residues come from the reference TRBV9 and TRBJ1-2 proteins, so the full variable domain is: DSGVTQTPKHLITATGQRVTLRCSPRSGDLSVYWYQQSLDQGLQFLIQYYNGEERAKGNILERFSAQQFPDLHSELNLSSLELGDSALYFCASSVGGSAFYGYTFGSGTRLTVV.